This TCR beta chain was sequenced in a study of radiation and T cells in renal cell carcinoma. Study overall: Nephrectomy followed 15 Gy stereotactic body radiation by 4 weeks. Study-wide findings and caveats: Top tumor clonotypes rose in blood 2 weeks post-radiation, then contracted.

Documented time point: baseline pretreatment blood. The treatment is: 15 Gy SBRT to primary tumor, nephrectomy 4 weeks later. Radiation-treated patients gave blood at baseline, week 2 and week 4. As regards this clone: No antigen is known for it.

Using immunoSEQ multiplex PCR, the repertoire was profiled, and TCRdb retains in-frame clones only, with some absent. Seen here are 110,000 to 150,000 clones, 83% observed once, and the top ten hold 20% to 25%. J gave up 0 bases and V 0 bases, and 10 bases lay outside the gene matches. The CDR3 has 19 amino acids. The germline V gene encodes CDR1 LGHNA and CDR2 YSLEER. This material consisted of blood, taken from a patient whose treatment included radiotherapy and nephrectomy. This receptor was identified in a woman between 45 and 60 years old with renal cell carcinoma. The gene calls are TRBV4-3 and TRBJ2-3; 9 bases agree with TRBD2. CDR3 bases: TGCGCCAGCAGCCAAGATCGCGGGGGGGCCGAATTTAGCACAGATACGCAGTATTTT. Amino acid sequence: CASSQDRGGAEFSTDTQYF.